A selection of T cell receptor beta chains follows, all from one sample in a study of blood T cells in healthy people across ages. TCRdb re-called the 5' RACE reads through MiXCR, storing one row per CDR3 protein. The repertoire includes 600,000 to 650,000 distinct CDR3 sequences, around three fifths of them detected once, and about two fifths sits in the top ten. The sequenced sample was blood. These receptors were collected from a man aged 55 to 70 in good health. The conserved cysteine and the conserved F or W are not part of the CDR3 here.

CDR3 length,J gene,V gene,CDR3 protein
11,TRBJ2-1,TRBV12-3/TRBV12-4,ASSPEGVYEQF
11,TRBJ1-6,TRBV3-1,ASSPTTNSPLH
18,TRBJ2-6,TRBV11-2,ASSLRGVGQGPSGANVLT
12,TRBJ2-5,TRBV29-1,SVGTSGAQETQY
11,TRBJ1-5,TRBV27,ASSRVSNQPQH
12,TRBJ1-1,TRBV2,ASRSTDLNTEAF
14,TRBJ2-5,TRBV5-1,ASSAGTSFLRETQY
12,TRBJ2-2,TRBV6-6,ASSPRGSPGELF
12,NA,TRBV7-9,ASSPSGYGNIQY
12,TRBJ2-4,TRBV27,ASSLRGFGNIQY
13,TRBJ2-6,TRBV5-1,ASSGGQGRSDVLT
12,TRBJ2-7,TRBV5-5,ASSFIEGKVEQY
10,TRBJ2-5,TRBV20-1,SASRPEETQY
13,TRBJ1-5,TRBV4-2,ASSPGGDLGQPQH
14,TRBJ2-2,TRBV9,ASSALSTGFTGELF
11,TRBJ1-1,TRBV29-1,SVKQGWGTEAF
12,TRBJ2-3,TRBV5-1,ASRGGGTTDTQY
13,TRBJ1-5,TRBV9,ASSVAGQLDQPQH
12,TRBJ1-5,TRBV20-1,SASRGYSNQPQH
12,TRBJ1-1,TRBV20-1,SARGQLLNTEAF
11,TRBJ2-1,TRBV5-1,ASSNEAHNEQF
14,TRBJ2-1,TRBV20-1,SARVFRDTAYNEQF
12,TRBJ1-4,TRBV3-1,ASSRRGANEKLF
17,TRBJ2-3,TRBV10-3,AISESSSGGDTSTDTQY
13,TRBJ2-3,TRBV11-2,ASSLGRRVTDTQY
14,TRBJ1-1,TRBV15,ATSAYRGQGGTEAF
11,TRBJ2-1,TRBV20-1,STSGTAYNEQF
15,TRBJ2-1,TRBV3-1,ASSLVRFRVAYNEQF
14,TRBJ2-3,TRBV4-1,ASSQDRGGGTDTQY
12,TRBJ2-5,TRBV18,ASSPDGGGETQY
13,TRBJ1-4,TRBV28,ASSLFGQGREKLF
10,TRBJ2-5,TRBV29-1,SGEDYTEEQY
13,TRBJ2-1,TRBV7-9,ASSVRGQGVNEQF
13,TRBJ2-1,TRBV6-4,ASSETTSGGNEQF
13,TRBJ2-3,TRBV5-1,ASSVLAGGEYTQY
14,TRBJ2-3,TRBV11-2,ASRMGLARRADTQY
12,TRBJ2-2,TRBV18,ASSPPTSPGELF
15,TRBJ2-3,TRBV27,ASSLSVMVTPGDTQY
14,TRBJ2-1,TRBV3-1,ASSQMGQGPYNEQF
15,TRBJ1-2,TRBV5-4,ASSSRGQGFPPYGYT
13,TRBJ1-2,TRBV6-6,ASSYSAAPGNGYT
13,TRBJ2-1,TRBV25-1,ASSELRSSYNEQF